A selection of T cell receptor beta chains follows, all from one sample in a study of cytomegalovirus exposure and HLA in healthy donors. This table comes from immunoSEQ multiplex PCR, and its TCRdb copy is limited to in-frame clones, with some not included. The table lists 90,000 or so clones, nearly 80% of them singletons, with about 3.3% in the top ten. The sample was PBMCs. These receptors came from a woman aged 40 to 50 in good health and CMV-seronegative. The CDR3 runs from the conserved cysteine through the conserved F or W. The D gene is left open where the match is weak. Rows may omit the clone size; those that give it use once, few, many or a size class.

TRBJ2-5 | 15 | . | . | TRBV4-2 | TGTGCCAGCAGCCAAAGAGGCGGTAACCAAGAGACCCAGTACTTC | CASSQRGGNQETQYF
TRBJ2-3 | 16 | . | . | TRBV10-2 | TGCGCCAGCACCCTTACTGGGGGGGCTAGCACAGATACGCAGTATTTT | CASTLTGGASTDTQYF
TRBJ2-1 | 15 | . | TRBD2 | TRBV9 | TGTGCCAGCAGCGTAGCGGGAGGGCCTGCCAATGAGCAGTTCTTC | CASSVAGGPANEQFF
TRBJ1-1 | 13 | few | . | TRBV5-4 | TGTGCCAGCAGCTTGGCGAGGAACACTGAAGCTTTCTTT | CASSLARNTEAFF
TRBJ1-1 | 15 | . | . | TRBV5-5 | TGTGCCAGCAGCTTGGAATGGTGGGCTGAGACTGAAGCTTTCTTT | CASSLEWWAETEAFF
TRBJ1-5 | 15 | few | TRBD1 | TRBV2 | TGTGCCAGCAGTTGGGACAGGGCCGGTAATCAGCCCCAGCATTTT | CASSWDRAGNQPQHF
TRBJ2-5 | 16 | few | TRBD2 | TRBV27 | TGTGCCAGCAGTAACCACGGACTAGCGGGAGGTGAGACCCAGTACTTC | CASSNHGLAGGETQYF
TRBJ2-3 | 18 | . | TRBD2 | TRBV27 | TGTGCCAGCAGTTTAGTACTAGCGGGAGTTGGAGGTACAGATACGCAGTATTTT | CASSLVLAGVGGTDTQYF
TRBJ2-1 | 15 | . | TRBD2 | TRBV15 | TGTGCCACCAGCAGAAGGCGGGAGGGCCACTATGAGCAGTTCTTC | CATSRRREGHYEQFF
TRBJ2-3 | 15 | . | . | TRBV5-1 | TGCGCCAGCAGCCGGGATGTTGTAGGCACAGATACGCAGTATTTT | CASSRDVVGTDTQYF
TRBJ1-5 | 15 | . | . | TRBV4-3 | TGCGCCAGCAGCCAAGATTTCGGGGGAGGTCAGCCCCAGCATTTT | CASSQDFGGGQPQHF
TRBJ1-5 | 12 | once | . | TRBV5-6 | TGTGCCAGCAGCTTGGTACGGGGGCCCCAGCATTTT | CASSLVRGPQHF
TRBJ2-1 | 16 | . | TRBD2 | TRBV4-2 | TGTGCCAGCAGCCAAGTAGTAGGGACTAGCAGCGGTGAGCAGTTCTTC | CASSQVVGTSSGEQFF
TRBJ2-7 | 13 | . | TRBD1 | TRBV25-1 | TGTGCCAGCAGTCCTGGACAGGGAGGCGAGCAGTACTTC | CASSPGQGGEQYF
TRBJ2-2 | 16 | . | . | TRBV5-1 | TGCGCCAGCAGCGCCGTGGCAGGGGTGGGCACCGGGGAGCTGTTTTTT | CASSAVAGVGTGELFF
TRBJ2-4 | 17 | . | TRBD1 | TRBV5-1 | TGCGCCAGCAGCTTGGAAACAGGGGGCGCAGCCAAAAACATTCAGTACTTC | CASSLETGGAAKNIQYF
TRBJ1-2 | 14 | . | . | TRBV27 | TGTGCCAGCAGTCTCCGGGGAGCTAACTATGGCTACACCTTC | CASSLRGANYGYTF
TRBJ2-6 | 18 | once | TRBD1 | TRBV4-2 | TGTGCCAGCAGCCAAGAAAACAGGGGGGTATCTGGGGCCAACGTCCTGACTTTC | CASSQENRGVSGANVLTF
TRBJ2-2 | 16 | . | TRBD1 | TRBV7-3 | TGTGCCAGCAGCTTAGTCCATGGACAGGGCACCGGGGAGCTGTTTTTT | CASSLVHGQGTGELFF
TRBJ1-2 | 12 | few | . | TRBV29-1 | TGCAGCGTCGAGACAGTTCCGAATGGCTACACCTTC | CSVETVPNGYTF
TRBJ2-7 | 16 | once | TRBD1 | TRBV9 | TGTGCCAGCAGCAGCAAAGGACAGGGGGCCACCTACGAGCAGTACTTC | CASSSKGQGATYEQYF
TRBJ2-1 | 16 | . | . | TRBV18 | TGTGCCAGCTCACCACCCACCGGGACTGGCTATAATGAGCAGTTCTTC | CASSPPTGTGYNEQFF
TRBJ2-7 | 11 | . | . | TRBV2 | TGTGCCAGCATCGATGGCGGCGAGCAGTACTTC | CASIDGGEQYF
TRBJ1-2 | 13 | . | TRBD1 | TRBV28 | TGTGCCAGCAGCAGCCAGGGGGCGCTTGGCTACACCTTC | CASSSQGALGYTF
TRBJ2-3 | 14 | . | TRBD1 | TRBV6-5 | TGTGCCAGCAAAACAGGGGGTTACACAGATACGCAGTATTTT | CASKTGGYTDTQYF
TRBJ2-2 | 14 | . | . | TRBV6-5 | TGTGCCAGCAGTTACAGCCGCTACCCCGGGGAGCTGTTTTTT | CASSYSRYPGELFF
TRBJ1-1 | 14 | . | . | TRBV27 | TGTGCCAGCAGTGGTACAAGTGTGGTTCGCGAAGCTTTCTTT | CASSGTSVVREAFF
TRBJ1-5 | 15 | medium-sized | TRBD1 | TRBV10-3 | TGTGCCATCAGTGACATCGAGACAGGGTATCAGCCCCAGCATTTT | CAISDIETGYQPQHF
TRBJ2-2 | 16 | . | . | TRBV28 | TGTGCCAGCAGTTTCCCCCTCCAACATGACACCGGGGAGCTGTTTTTT | CASSFPLQHDTGELFF
TRBJ2-5 | 16 | . | . | TRBV2 | TGTGCCAGCAGTGAAGCGCCCCCCGTGACAACCCGGGAGCAGTACTTC | CASSEAPPVTTREQYF